Presented here are 25 T cell receptor beta chains from one specimen sequenced in a study of control samples from healthy donors and cancer patients. Libraries were prepared by immunoSEQ multiplex PCR; TCRdb keeps only in-frame clonotypes and omits some of them. The sample holds approximately 100,000 clones, approximately 86% seen once. Material: blood. These receptors were obtained from a man aged 25-45 years in good health.

This clone has only one observation. The chain combines TRBV18 with TRBJ2-3, with TRBD2 matching 10 bases. The CDR3 totals 16 residues. V dropped 1 base and J dropped 4; count of bases not matched to a gene: 5. CDR1 is KGHSH and CDR2 is LQKENI in the germline V gene. The CDR3 protein is CASSPLLSGRADTQYF. CDR3 bases: TGTGCCAGCTCACCACTCTTGAGCGGGAGGGCAGATACGCAGTATTTT.

This chain joins TRBV28 and TRBJ1-4; 8 bases match TRBD1. V was pared by 3 bases and J by 7 bases, with 13 bases of the junction left unmatched. The germline V gene has CDR1 MDHEN and CDR2 SYDVKM. The CDR3 has 17 residues. The CDR3, as DNA: TGTGCCAGCAGTTTTAGGACAGGGCTAAGGGTTAGTGAAAAACTGTTTTTT. It codes for CASSFRTGLRVSEKLFF.

This clone was observed a few times. The chain uses TRBV15 and TRBJ2-5; D remains unclear. This CDR3 has 11 residues. Germline CDR1 and CDR2: LNHNV and YYDKDF (reference sequence). The V and J ends lost 7 bases and 4 bases respectively, with 7 bases between them. CDR3 in amino acids: CATTLRETQYF. The CDR3 DNA follows: TGTGCCACCACCCTCAGAGAGACCCAGTACTTC.

The sample holds a few counts of this clone. This rearrangement joins TRBV7-6 to TRBJ2-1; 7 nucleotides agree with TRBD2. Germline values: CDR1 SGHVS, CDR2 FNYEAQ. With V trimmed by 1 base and J by 8 bases, 8 bases remained unmatched. This CDR3 is 15 amino acids long. The CDR3 loop is CASSLVGGSSDEQFF. For the CDR3, the DNA is TGTGCCAGCAGCTTAGTCGGCGGGAGTTCCGATGAGCAGTTCTTC.

Here the CDR3 reads CASSGRETQYF. CDR3 nucleotides: TGTGCCAGCAGCGGGAGAGAGACCCAGTACTTC. V is TRBV12-3 or TRBV12-4 and J is TRBJ2-5; possible D gene TRBD2, 6 bases. This CDR3 has 11 residues. Trimming removed 6 bases from V and 4 bases from J, with 6 bases in between.

The chain joins TRBV18 to TRBJ1-2, with TRBD1 as a possible D gene (5 bases). Germline values: CDR1 KGHSH, CDR2 LQKENI. Trimming removed 2 bases at V and 6 bases at J, with 16 bases between. The CDR3 has 15 amino acids. In nucleotides, the CDR3 is TGTGCCAGCTCACCAGGGCAGGGTGGAGTAAATGGCTACACCTTC. It codes for CASSPGQGGVNGYTF. The full variable domain, completed using reference TRBV18 and TRBJ1-2, is NAGVMQNPRHLVRRRGQEARLRCSPMKGHSHVYWYRQLPEEGLKFMVYLQKENIIDESGMPKERFSAEFPKEGPSILRIQQVVRGDSAAYFCASSPGQGGVNGYTFGSGTRLTVV.

Here the CDR3 reads CASSPPGSLAGPEGEQFF. The CDR3 DNA is TGTGCCAGCTCACCACCTGGGTCCCTAGCGGGGCCTGAGGGTGAGCAGTTCTTC. The gene calls are TRBV18 and TRBJ2-1; TRBD2 agrees at 9 bases. V shed 0 bases and J 9 bases; nucleotides not matched to a gene: 15. Germline CDR1 reads KGHSH; CDR2 reads LQKENI. This CDR3 region has 18 residues.

This chain connects TRBV28 to TRBJ1-5; D ambiguous. Deletions cut 5 bases from V and 2 bases from J, with 10 bases between. Germline lookup yields CDR1 MDHEN and CDR2 SYDVKM. The CDR3 is 14 amino acids. Here the CDR3 DNA reads TGTGCCAGCAGTCCGCCGTGGGGCAATCAGCCCCAGCATTTT. Encoded protein: CASSPPWGNQPQHF.

The chain joins TRBV14 to TRBJ1-2; D gene ambiguous. V lost 4 bases and J 4 bases, leaving 10 bases between the germline ends. Germline CDR1 SGHDN, CDR2 FVKESK. The CDR3 sequence is 13 residues long. The DNA for the CDR3 is TGTGCCAGCAGCCCCACCCGAGTCTATGGCTACACCTTC. Its protein product is CASSPTRVYGYTF.

This clone was detected only once. The genes are TRBV9 and TRBJ1-1; no clear D. Trimming cost V 4 bases and J 0 bases, with 4 bases left between them. Germline V gene sequence: CDR1 SGDLS, CDR2 YYNGEE. The CDR3 runs to 12 residues. The CDR3 coding sequence is TGTGCCAGCAGCAATATGAACACTGAAGCTTTCTTT. Protein sequence: CASSNMNTEAFF.

This chain uses TRBV24-1 with TRBJ2-3; D gene ambiguous. The V gene's germline CDR1 is KGHDR and CDR2 SFDVKD. The CDR3 is 11 amino acids. V lost 6 bases and J 6 bases, leaving 6 bases between the germline ends. The CDR3 is CATSYLDTQYF. CDR3 nucleotide sequence: TGTGCCACCAGTTATCTGGATACGCAGTATTTT.

V and J are TRBV10-3 and TRBJ2-3, with 7 bases aligning to TRBD1. CDR1 and CDR2 (germline): ENHRY, SYGVKD. This CDR3 contains 16 residues. V was pared by 2 bases and J by 5 bases, with 10 bases of the junction left unmatched. The CDR3 sequence is CAISERGTEPEDTQYF. The CDR3 DNA follows: TGTGCCATCAGTGAGCGAGGGACAGAGCCCGAAGATACGCAGTATTTT.

Remarks on this clone: This sample also contains other DNA sequences that code for the same CDR3. V is TRBV19 and J is TRBJ1-4, with 7 bases that match TRBD1. The germline V gene has CDR1 LNHDA and CDR2 SQIVND (reference sequence). V lost 3 bases to trimming and J lost 0 bases; unmatched junction nucleotides: 1. The CDR3 covers 15 residues. The CDR3 DNA is TGTGCCAGTAGTATTGGGACAGCAACTAATGAAAAACTGTTTTTT. Encoded protein: CASSIGTATNEKLFF.

The chain uses TRBV4-1 and TRBJ1-1; TRBD1 aligns across 7 bases. This CDR3 is built from 17 residues. In germline, CDR1 is MGHRA, CDR2 YSYEKL. After removal of 0 bases from V and 2 bases from J, the junction contained 9 bases not matched to a gene. The CDR3 loop is CASSQDRGFTSNTEAFF. The CDR3 DNA reads TGCGCCAGCAGCCAAGACAGGGGGTTTACTAGTAACACTGAAGCTTTCTTT.

V gene TRBV4-3 combines with J gene TRBJ2-1; no clear D gene. CDR3 length: 17 amino acids. V lost 3 bases, J lost 0 bases, and 15 bases lay in between. Germline lookup yields CDR1 LGHNA and CDR2 YSLEER. The CDR3 nucleotides read TGCGCCAGCAGCCAGACAAGTGACTGGGACTCCTACAATGAGCAGTTCTTC. Translating it yields CASSQTSDWDSYNEQFF.

The chain has TRBV12-3 or TRBV12-4 and TRBJ2-7; D possibly corresponds to TRBD2 (5 bases). This CDR3 has 13 amino acids. The germline V and J ends were trimmed by 7 bases and 6 bases, with 16 bases remaining between them. In DNA form, the CDR3 reads TGTGCCAGCACGCGAACTAGTTCTGGCGAGCAGTACTTC. Its protein product is CASTRTSSGEQYF.

The chain employs TRBV30 and TRBJ2-5, with a tentative D call TRBD1 (5 bases). CDR1 and CDR2 from the germline V gene are GTSNPN and SVGIG (reference sequence). This CDR3 spans 14 amino acids. V lost 2 bases and J 2 bases, leaving 12 bases between the germline ends. CDR3 residues: CAWSFQGGQETQYF. The CDR3 nucleotides are TGTGCCTGGAGTTTCCAGGGTGGGCAAGAGACCCAGTACTTC.

The chain employs TRBV4-3 and TRBJ2-7; 8 positions agree with TRBD2. The CDR3 has 15 amino acids. CDR1 and CDR2 (germline): LGHNA, YSLEER. The junction had 8 bases not matched to a gene; V was cut back by 2 bases and J by 5 bases. CDR3 amino acids: CASSQQAGVSDEQYF. The CDR3 region has the DNA TGCGCCAGCAGCCAACAAGCGGGAGTTTCGGACGAGCAGTACTTC.

Here the CDR3 DNA reads TGTGCCAGCAGTTATTCAAGCGGGAGCGGGGAGCTGTTTTTT. This codes for CASSYSSGSGELFF. The chain couples TRBV6-5 to TRBJ2-2; TRBD2 matches at 8 bases. With 3 bases clipped from V and 7 bases from J, the junction kept 4 bases outside the gene matches. This CDR3 region has 14 residues. CDR1 is MNHEY and CDR2 is SVGAGI in the germline V gene.

J is TRBJ2-2 and V is TRBV7-8; 7 bases fit TRBD2. The germline gives CDR1 SGHVS, CDR2 FQNEAQ. V trimming: 4 bases; J trimming: 0 bases; junction bases outside the gene matches: 5. This CDR3 comprises 16 residues. CDR3 bases: TGTGCCAGCAGCTACCTACTAGCGACGAACACCGGGGAGCTGTTTTTT. Translated: CASSYLLATNTGELFF.

The chain recombines TRBV11-2 with TRBJ2-1; a possible D gene is TRBD2 (5 bases). The CDR3 consists of 13 residues. The V gene lost 3 bases and the J gene lost 5 bases, with 8 bases spanning the gap. Germline CDR1 and CDR2: SGHAT and FQNNGV. The CDR3 sequence: CASSLETNNEQFF. The CDR3 nucleotides are TGTGCCAGCAGCTTGGAGACTAACAATGAGCAGTTCTTC.

This clone appeared once. The chain uses TRBV27 and TRBJ1-6; 7 positions agree with TRBD1. This CDR3 is built from 17 residues. V lost 5 bases and J lost 9; bases outside the gene matches: 16. Per the germline V gene, CDR1 is MNHEY and CDR2 is SMNVEV (reference sequence). The CDR3 is CASSVPRLGGASSPLHF. The CDR3, as DNA: TGTGCCAGCAGTGTGCCCCGATTAGGGGGCGCAAGTTCACCCCTCCACTTT.

The CDR3 protein is CASTELDPQSNQPQHF. DNA for the CDR3: TGTGCCAGCACCGAACTGGACCCCCAAAGCAATCAGCCCCAGCATTTT. The chain uses TRBV2 and TRBJ1-5, with no clear D. V was trimmed by 7 bases and J by 1 base, leaving 17 bases between them. Germline V lookup: CDR1 SNHLY, CDR2 FYNNEI. The CDR3 extends over 16 amino acids.

The genes are TRBV4-3 and TRBJ2-1; 7 bases align to TRBD1. The CDR3 has 16 residues. The germline gives CDR1 LGHNA, CDR2 YSLEER. The V segment lost 0 bases and the J segment 3 bases; nucleotides outside the gene matches: 5. CDR3 sequence: CASSQDEGAIYNEQFF. The CDR3 DNA reads as TGCGCCAGCAGCCAAGATGAGGGGGCAATCTACAATGAGCAGTTCTTC.

In DNA, the CDR3 is TGTGCCAGCAGCCAAGAATGGGGTTTGGGTGAGCAGTACTTC. Its protein is CASSQEWGLGEQYF. The genes are TRBV3-1 (or the pseudogene TRBV3-2) and TRBJ2-7; D gene unclear. The V gene lost 0 bases and the J gene lost 7 bases, with 13 bases spanning the gap. This CDR3 is 14 amino acids long. CDR1 and CDR2 (germline): LGHDT, YNNKEL (reference sequence).